This note documents a single TCR beta chain sequence. The data were obtained in a study of blood T cell repertoires in COVID-19. About the research overall: Spain, Italy and the United States supplied samples that represented acute and convalescent COVID-19.

Source study methods: Amplification of reference gene primers provided the estimated nucleated cell counts. TCRdb's copy holds only in-frame clones and misses some; the assay was immunoSEQ multiplex PCR. V, J and clone size are those of that table, while D and trimming were read from the DNA. The table lists under 90,000 clones, 60% to 75% of them singletons. Germline V lookup: CDR1 SGHTA, CDR2 FQGTGA. Trimming removed 5 bases from V and 0 bases from J, with 8 bases in between. This CDR3 is 14 amino acids long. The chain joins TRBV7-3 to TRBJ1-3, with a tentative D call TRBD1 (6 bases). The sequenced sample was peripheral blood. The TCR was taken from a man over 45 with active or convalescent COVID-19. The CDR3 nucleotides read TGTGCCAGCAGCCTGGACAGCTCTGGAAACACCATATATTTT. Protein product: CASSLDSSGNTIYF.